This TCR beta chain was recorded in a study of tumor and adjacent non-tumor tissue in lung cancer listed by TCRdb under 2018. With respect to the entire study: The cohort included some twelve adenocarcinoma, a couple of squamous cell carcinoma and 1 small cell lung cancer patients. Among the approximately 15 patients, ages ranged from about 31 to 76 years, roughly 10 were men and 5 were women, and disease was TNM stage I to III. Sequencing generated a total of more than 95,000,000 productive TCRbeta reads, averaging roughly 4.2 million reads per sample. The study compared bulk TCRbeta repertoires from lung tumor tissue and matched distant non-tumor lung tissue of about 16 lung cancer patients. For each patient, one tumor sample and one normal lung sample were taken, giving roughly 30 paired specimens that underwent TCRbeta CDR3 sequencing.

V has 8 bases trimmed and J has 15 bases trimmed; junction bases matching no gene number 13. CDR1 and CDR2 are drawn from the germline V gene: SGHAT, FQNNGV. The CDR3, from cysteine to phenylalanine, totals 13 residues. Of all the DNA, just the CDR3 is kept, 39 bases in frame from base 1. The library was built by means of multiplex PCR. TCRdb records Illumina HiSeq 2500 as the sequencer. TCRbeta libraries were constructed through three rounds of nested PCR with primers (Table S4) according to protocols adapted from ARM-PCR. PCR products of 200-500 bp were gel-excised and purified with the QIAquick gel extraction kit before sequencing. Per the original workflow: Trimmomatic was used to clean the reads, FLASH merged the cleaned reads into complete CDR3 sequences, and MiTCR assigned the sequences to V(D)J germline segments. Clonal diversity was calculated as the inverse Simpson's index using VDJtools. In-frame sequences lacking a premature stop codon were counted as productive reads. The public reads were quality trimmed at Q25 with fastp and then assembled into clones with MiXCR by TCRdb, keeping productive beta chains. Every entry covers one CDR3 protein and lists the most common genes and DNA from its rows. For this entry, the V and J calls and clone size follow TCRdb and not the study's own pipeline. The sample table shows some 100,000 distinct CDR3 sequences, and approximately 82% are seen once. The ten largest clonotypes hold roughly 35% of the sample.

The full study reports these points: Tumor tissue showed significantly higher TCR diversity (inverse Simpson) than normal lung tissue, at 431.37 vs 166.20 (P = 0.0075, Mann-Whitney U test). Peripheral blood was not sequenced, so blood TCRbeta repertoires were not examined in the lung cancer patients of the study. TCR diversity was significantly higher in younger patients, and higher tumor TCR diversity was associated with shorter overall and disease-free survival. Neither the sequencing platform nor unique molecular identifiers are named or mentioned anywhere in the methods. The top 100 clones made up a significantly larger cumulative share of the repertoire in normal lung than in tumor tissue. Only roughly 14 patients were in the cohort, and the authors stated that larger samples and more detailed clinical data are needed.

RNA was extracted from bulk unsorted tissue and checked for quality with a NanoDrop ND-1000 and an Agilent 2100. Donors were newly diagnosed lung cancer patients admitted for thoracic surgery in China between August and November 2014, without prior chemotherapy. The study excluded patients who had received radiotherapy or chemotherapy before or who had another cancer at the same time. Surgical tissue pieces of about 1-2.1 cm3 were preserved in RNAlater solution and were kept at -80 degrees C until use. Notes on this clonotype: Its antigen remains unidentified. Base-call qualities are not available, and no considerably larger clone is one nucleotide away.

Input material: lung tumor tissue. In this chain, TRBV11-2 is recombined with TRBJ1-5; TRBD1 agrees with 10 junctional bases. The origin of this receptor is a woman in her fifties or sixties with non-small cell lung cancer. The sequence in DNA is TGTGCCAGCCCCCGGGACAGGGGTCAGCCACGGCATTTT. Its translation reads: CASPRDRGQPRHF. The CDR3 plus the reference TRBV11-2 and TRBJ1-5 genes for the other parts give the full variable domain: EAGVAQSPRYKIIEKRQSVAFWCNPISGHATLYWYQQILGQGPKLLIQFQNNGVVDDSQLPKDRFSAERLKGVDSTLKIQPAKLEDSAVYLCASPRDRGQPRHFGDGTRLSIL.